Listed here are 29 T cell receptor beta chains from one sample, sequenced in a study of blood T cells in healthy people across ages. The use of a sample-barcoded 5' primer and a J-beta primer mix characterized a second PCR of about 6 to 12 cycles. TCRdb processed the 5' RACE reads anew with MiXCR; each CDR3 protein has one entry. The sample includes some 700,000 distinct CDR3 sequences, 22% seen only once; the top ten take about 20%. The sample consisted of blood. The receptors come from an older man in good health.

This clonotype was seen only a few times. The chain employs TRBV10-3 and TRBJ1-5; D is undetermined. The CDR3 runs 13 residues. V lost 4 bases and J lost 0, with 4 bases in between. Per germline, CDR1 ENHRY and CDR2 SYGVKD. The CDR3 DNA reads as TGTGCCATCAGTGCAGATAGCAATCAGCCCCAGCATTTT. Translated: CAISADSNQPQHF.

The V gene is TRBV5-1, the J gene TRBJ1-1; no clear D. The V end lost 4 bases, the J end lost 4 bases, and 17 bases lay between the germline ends. The CDR3 sequence is 15 residues long. Germline V gene lookup returns CDR1 SGHRS and CDR2 YFSETQ. CDR3 loop: CASSRQEASSTEAFF. The CDR3 nucleotides are TGCGCCAGCAGCCGACAAGAGGCCTCCAGCACTGAAGCTTTCTTT.

The chain employs TRBV4-2 and TRBJ2-1; weak D call: TRBD1 (6 bases). Germline V gives CDR1 LGHNA, CDR2 YNFKEQ. The germline V and J ends were trimmed by 4 bases and 7 bases, with 20 bases remaining between them. The CDR3 runs to 16 residues. CDR3 sequence: CASSPSPKPTGNEQFF. DNA of the CDR3: TGTGCCAGCAGCCCTTCTCCAAAGCCAACAGGGAATGAGCAGTTCTTC.

The rearrangement joins TRBV11-2 to TRBJ2-5; D unresolved. V dropped 3 bases and J dropped 7 bases, with 12 bases sitting between them. Germline V gene data show CDR1 as SGHAT and CDR2 as FQNNGV. This CDR3 contains 13 residues. This CDR3 reads CASSFPGPGTQYF. CDR3 nucleotides: TGTGCCAGCAGCTTTCCGGGTCCGGGGACCCAGTACTTC.

This clonotype appeared many times. This chain links TRBV12-3 or TRBV12-4 with TRBJ1-1; D is unresolved. There are 14 residues in the CDR3. The germline V and J ends were trimmed by 7 bases and 2 bases, with 14 bases remaining between them. The CDR3 DNA reads as TGTGCCAGCAAAAACCCGGGCAGAAACACTGAAGCTTTCTTT. It translates to CASKNPGRNTEAFF.

The chain carries TRBV4-3 and TRBJ2-2; 9 bases are shared with TRBD1. CDR3 length equals 15 residues. The ends lost 4 bases at V and 6 bases at J; junction bases unmatched: 6. Germline loops: CDR1 LGHNA, CDR2 YSLEER. CDR3 sequence (DNA): TGCGCCAGCAGCCGGTCCTGGACAGGGGCCGGGGAGCTGTTTTTT. It yields the protein CASSRSWTGAGELFF.

The gene calls are TRBV5-5 and TRBJ2-6, with unresolved D. The CDR3 length is 17 residues. CDR1 SGHKS and CDR2 YYEKEE come from the germline V gene (reference sequence). Deletions cut 4 bases from V and 2 bases from J, with 16 bases between. CDR3 residues: CASSPTGVPTGANVLTF. CDR3 sequence (DNA): TGTGCCAGCAGCCCGACCGGTGTCCCAACTGGGGCCAACGTCCTGACTTTC.

CDR3 nucleotide sequence: TGCAGTGCACCCTCTTATCAGGGTGGGACCGGGGAGCTGTTTTTT. This translates into CSAPSYQGGTGELFF. The V gene is TRBV20-1, the J gene TRBJ2-2; weak D call: TRBD1 (5 bases). Trimming left V 6 bases short and J 5 bases short, with 19 bases between. The CDR3 runs 15 residues. Per germline, CDR1 DFQATT and CDR2 SNEGSKA (reference sequence).

This rearrangement joins TRBV20-1 to TRBJ2-1, with 13 bases that match TRBD2. The CDR3 has 18 residues. V trimming: 1 base; J trimming: 3 bases; junction bases outside the gene matches: 9. Germline assignment: CDR1 DFQATT and CDR2 SNEGSKA (reference sequence). CDR3 residues: CSARGQTSGRALYNEQFF. In DNA form, the CDR3 reads TGCAGTGCTAGAGGCCAAACTAGCGGGAGGGCCCTCTACAATGAGCAGTTCTTC.

This clonotype has more than one count but fewer than ten. The V call is TRBV6-1, the J call TRBJ2-7; the D gene is possibly TRBD2 (6 bases). The germline CDR1 and CDR2 sequences are MNHNS and SASEGT. The V gene lost 7 bases and the J gene lost 5 bases, with 18 bases spanning the gap. CDR3 length: 14 amino acids. CDR3 nucleotide sequence: TGTGCCAGCACCAGGGACTCGTCGTTTGACGAGCAGTACTTC. It yields the protein CASTRDSSFDEQYF.

This clonotype was counted only a few times. J is TRBJ2-3 and V is TRBV20-1; the match to TRBD2 covers 10 bases. The length of the CDR3 is 16 residues. The trim removed 3 bases at V and 2 bases at J, leaving 8 bases unmatched. Germline CDR1 DFQATT, CDR2 SNEGSKA (reference sequence). CDR3: CSASRASGRYTDTQYF. The CDR3 coding sequence is TGCAGTGCTAGCAGGGCTAGCGGGAGATACACAGATACGCAGTATTTT.

This chain joins TRBV6-5 and TRBJ2-4; the D gene is possibly TRBD2 (5 bases). The CDR3 spans 13 residues. V shed 4 bases and J shed 8 bases, with 12 bases lying between them. CDR1 MNHEY and CDR2 SVGAGI come from the germline V gene. The CDR3 DNA is TGTGCCAGCAGTTCCTCACTAGGAGACATTCAGTACTTC. Translating it yields CASSSSLGDIQYF.

This clonotype was counted between two and nine times. V is TRBV28 and J is TRBJ2-1; 15 bases match TRBD2. In germline, CDR1 is MDHEN, CDR2 SYDVKM. V shed 5 bases and J 8 bases; nucleotides not matched to a gene: 25. The CDR3 runs to 22 residues. The CDR3 DNA reads as TGTGCCAGCAGTCCCCCCGACAGGGGGCGGACTAGCGGGAGGGGTTATCAGGATGAGCAGTTCTTC. Translating gives CASSPPDRGRTSGRGYQDEQFF.

V gene TRBV25-1 combines with J gene TRBJ2-2; 15 bases fit TRBD2. This CDR3 has 20 amino acids. V shed 4 bases and J 1 base; nucleotides not matched to a gene: 10. Germline lookup yields CDR1 MGHDK and CDR2 SYGVNS. In DNA, the CDR3 is TGTGCCAGCAGTGGCAGGACTAGCGGGAGGGCCAAAAAGAACACCGGGGAGCTGTTTTTT. This encodes CASSGRTSGRAKKNTGELFF.

This clonotype turned up a few times. The DNA for the CDR3 is TGCGCCAGCAGCTTGGGGACAGGGGGGACCACTGAAGCTTTCTTT. This sequence encodes CASSLGTGGTTEAFF. The genes are TRBV5-1 and TRBJ1-1; 10 nucleotides line up with TRBD1. The CDR3 is made up of 15 amino acids. Looked up from germline, CDR1 is SGHRS and CDR2 is YFSETQ. V shed 0 bases, J shed 4 bases, and the junction held 3 bases outside the gene matches.

The chain couples TRBV27 to TRBJ2-5; 7 positions agree with TRBD1. This CDR3 spans 15 amino acids. Germline trimming cut 0 bases from V and 3 bases from J; bases unmatched to any gene: 4. In germline, CDR1 is MNHEY, CDR2 SMNVEV (reference sequence). The CDR3 loop reads CASSLSGTDKETQYF. CDR3 bases: TGTGCCAGCAGTTTATCGGGGACAGATAAAGAGACCCAGTACTTC.

The chain links TRBV2 to TRBJ1-5; TRBD1 aligns across 7 bases. J lost 1 base, V lost 5 bases, and 5 bases had no gene match. From germline, CDR1 is SNHLY and CDR2 FYNNEI. There are 15 residues in the CDR3. The CDR3 bases are TGTGCCAGCAGTCGGGACAGCCTGAGCAATCAGCCCCAGCATTTT. Its translation: CASSRDSLSNQPQHF.

This chain links TRBV11-3 with TRBJ1-1; weak D call: TRBD1 (6 bases). The germline gives CDR1 SGHNT, CDR2 YENEEA. This CDR3 contains 15 residues. With 5 bases removed from V and 1 base from J, the gap between germline ends came to 14 bases. This chain's CDR3 is CASSPRTDKNTEAFF. CDR3 nucleotide sequence: TGTGCCAGCAGCCCCCGGACAGACAAGAACACTGAAGCTTTCTTT.

J is TRBJ2-2 and V is TRBV7-6; 7 bases agree with TRBD2. This CDR3 is built from 15 residues. Trimming cost V 1 base and J 5 bases; bases outside gene matches: 4. CDR1 SGHVS and CDR2 FNYEAQ come from the germline V gene. DNA of the CDR3: TGTGCCAGCAGCTTAGGCGGGAGATTGACCGGGGAGCTGTTTTTT. Translation: CASSLGGRLTGELFF.

V usage is TRBV12-3 or TRBV12-4 and J usage is TRBJ2-7, with D hard to call. V lost 7 bases, J lost 0 bases, and 7 bases lay in between. The CDR3 is 12 amino acids. CDR3 sequence: CASKLDSYEQYF. The DNA for the CDR3 is TGTGCCAGCAAACTGGACTCCTACGAGCAGTACTTC.

This chain links TRBV29-1 with TRBJ2-1, with 10 nucleotides matching TRBD2. In germline, CDR1 is SQVTM, CDR2 ANQGSEA. The CDR3 is 15 amino acids. V shed 3 bases, J shed 9 bases, and the junction held 11 bases outside the gene matches. The CDR3 is CSVEVASGRVGEQFF. The DNA of the CDR3 is TGCAGCGTTGAGGTTGCTAGCGGGAGAGTTGGTGAGCAGTTCTTC.

The chain carries TRBV2 and TRBJ2-5, with D perhaps matching TRBD1 (6 bases). This CDR3 has 15 residues. Trimming cost V 8 bases and J 5 bases, with 21 bases left between them. CDR1 is SNHLY, CDR2 FYNNEI, per germline. As DNA, the CDR3 is TGTGCCAGCCTTAGACAGGAAGGGTCTCGGGAGACCCAGTACTTC. This gives the protein CASLRQEGSRETQYF.

This clonotype was detected a few times. The rearrangement uses TRBV29-1 and TRBJ2-5; D assignment may be TRBD1 or TRBD2 (5 bases each). The CDR3 runs 12 residues. Trimming shortened V by 4 bases and J by 11 bases, and 17 bases separated the two germline ends. The germline V gene has CDR1 SQVTM and CDR2 ANQGSEA. The chain's CDR3 is CSVGEGLTRQYF. The CDR3 DNA is TGCAGCGTTGGCGAGGGGCTCACCCGTCAGTACTTC.

This clonotype has just a few counts. The J gene is TRBJ1-4, the V gene TRBV5-1; TRBD1 is a possible D gene (5 bases). Trimming took off 0 bases at V and 5 bases at J, with 11 bases between the two ends. This CDR3 contains 15 residues. Germline V gives CDR1 SGHRS, CDR2 YFSETQ. The CDR3 is CASSLGLGENEKLFF. The CDR3 DNA reads as TGCGCCAGCAGCTTGGGTCTGGGGGAAAATGAAAAACTGTTTTTT.

This clonotype was seen a few times. CDR3 amino acids: CASEGQGTTEAFF. The DNA of the CDR3 is TGTGCCTCAGAAGGACAGGGGACCACTGAAGCTTTCTTT. The chain recombines TRBV6-6 with TRBJ1-1, with 9 bases identical to TRBD1. Germline lookup yields CDR1 MNHNY and CDR2 SVGAGI (reference sequence). This CDR3 spans 13 amino acids. The V gene end was trimmed by 11 bases and the J gene end by 4 bases; junction bases not matched to a gene: 8.

This clonotype has only a few counts. The rearrangement joins TRBV10-3 to TRBJ2-3, with D possibly being TRBD1 or TRBD2 (5 bases each). CDR3 length: 14 residues. V was cut by 4 bases and J by 0 bases, with 8 bases left in between. Germline loops: CDR1 ENHRY, CDR2 SYGVKD. CDR3 in DNA: TGTGCCATCAGTGGGGGGTCTAGCACAGATACGCAGTATTTT. Translating gives CAISGGSSTDTQYF.

This clonotype was seen more than once but under ten times. The rearrangement links TRBV2 to TRBJ2-3, with 11 nucleotides matching TRBD2. V shed 6 bases, J shed 1 base, and the junction held 6 bases outside the gene matches. The CDR3 runs 16 residues. Germline-derived CDR1 and CDR2 are SNHLY and FYNNEI. The CDR3 DNA reads as TGTGCCAGCAGACTAGCGGGGGCTTCTGGCACAGATACGCAGTATTTT. As protein: CASRLAGASGTDTQYF.

Only a few counts were recorded for this clonotype. The chain's CDR3 is CASSHLSGTSVPGELFF. DNA of the CDR3: TGCGCCAGCAGCCATCTTTCCGGGACTAGCGTGCCAGGGGAGCTGTTTTTT. The gene calls are TRBV5-1 and TRBJ2-2; 10 nucleotides match TRBD2. The J segment lost 8 bases and the V segment lost 4 bases, leaving 14 bases of the junction unmatched. The CDR3 is 17 residues long. Per germline, CDR1 SGHRS and CDR2 YFSETQ.

This chain links TRBV11-2 with TRBJ2-3; 10 bases fit TRBD1. V was clipped by 5 bases and J by 1 base; unmatched bases: 12. Per germline, CDR1 SGHAT and CDR2 FQNNGV. The CDR3 runs 18 residues. The CDR3 is CASSKWTGGLLGTDTQYF. The DNA for the CDR3 is TGTGCCAGCAGCAAATGGACAGGGGGATTGTTAGGCACAGATACGCAGTATTTT.